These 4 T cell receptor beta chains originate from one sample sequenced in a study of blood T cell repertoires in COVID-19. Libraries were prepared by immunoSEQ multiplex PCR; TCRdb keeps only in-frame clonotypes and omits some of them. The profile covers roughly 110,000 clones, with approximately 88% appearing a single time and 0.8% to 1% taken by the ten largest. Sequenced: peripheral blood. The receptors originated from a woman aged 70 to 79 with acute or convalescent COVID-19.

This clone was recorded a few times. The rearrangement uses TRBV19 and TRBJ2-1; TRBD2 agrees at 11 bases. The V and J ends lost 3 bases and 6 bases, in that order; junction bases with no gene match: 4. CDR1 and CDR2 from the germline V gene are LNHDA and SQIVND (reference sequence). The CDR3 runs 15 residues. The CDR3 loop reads CASSMLAGGPNEQFF. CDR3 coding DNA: TGTGCCAGTAGTATGCTAGCGGGGGGCCCCAATGAGCAGTTCTTC.

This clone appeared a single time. The CDR3 loop reads CASSPKVQGNTEAFF. The CDR3 DNA sequence: TGCGCCAGCAGCCCTAAGGTACAGGGGAACACTGAAGCTTTCTTT. The gene calls are TRBV23-1 and TRBJ1-1; TRBD1 is a possible D gene (6 bases). TRBV23-1 is placed among ORFs of uncertain function. The CDR3 is made up of 15 amino acids. The V gene lost 6 bases and the J gene lost 1 base, with 15 bases spanning the gap.

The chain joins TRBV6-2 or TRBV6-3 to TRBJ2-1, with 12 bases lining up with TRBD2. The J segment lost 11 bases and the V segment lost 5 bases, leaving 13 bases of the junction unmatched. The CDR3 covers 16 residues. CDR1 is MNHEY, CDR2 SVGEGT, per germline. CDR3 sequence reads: CASSDWTSGVSSKQFF. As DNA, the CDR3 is TGTGCCAGCAGTGATTGGACTAGCGGGGTCTCCTCCAAGCAGTTCTTC.

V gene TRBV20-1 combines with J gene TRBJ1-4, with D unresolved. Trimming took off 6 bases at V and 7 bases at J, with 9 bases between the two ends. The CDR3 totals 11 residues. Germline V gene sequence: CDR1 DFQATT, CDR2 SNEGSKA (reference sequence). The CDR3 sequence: CSAGRGEKLFF. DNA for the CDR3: TGCAGTGCCGGGCGGGGTGAAAAACTGTTTTTT.